These 14 T cell receptor beta chains were sequenced from one sample in a study of T cells in women clearing cervical HPV infection. The method was immunoSEQ multiplex PCR; TCRdb's version includes in-frame clones alone and lacks a portion of them. In all, the sample yields fewer than 40,000 clones. The specimen was blood buffy coat. The receptors shown here come from a woman aged 18 to 75 with a cervical HPV16 infection that either progressed to CIN3+ or cleared (not recorded which).

Regarding this clone: The read comes to an end 3 residues before the CDR3 does, leaving the germline J gene to fill in the end. The V gene is TRBV20-1, the J gene TRBJ1-2; D is perhaps TRBD1 (5 bases). CDR3 length: 14 amino acids. Germline V CDR1 and CDR2: DFQATT, SNEGSKA (reference sequence). V lost 1 base and J lost 4, with 13 bases in between. The sequenced part of the CDR3 DNA is TGCAGTGCTAGAGTTATGAGACAGACCTATGGC. As protein: CSARVMRQTYG. The whole CDR3 protein reads CSARVMRQTYGYTF.

Details on this clone: Read sequence stops 3 residues before the CDR3 end, and the germline J gene provides the missing end. V usage is TRBV5-4 and J usage is TRBJ2-3; D remains unclear. In germline, CDR1 is SGHNT, CDR2 YYREEE (reference sequence). Trimming stripped 2 bases from V and 1 base from J, with 8 bases between. The CDR3 runs to 14 residues. CDR3 sequence: CASSFTTGTDTQYF. CDR3 bases read: TGTGCCAGCAGCTTCACGACTGGCACAGATACG.

Points on this clone: The read ends 3 residues early relative to the CDR3; the germline J gene fills the gap. The chain carries TRBV12-3 or TRBV12-4 and TRBJ2-2; D gene uncertain. The CDR3 has 12 amino acids. Trimming removed 6 bases from V and 6 bases from J, with 8 bases in between. The sequenced CDR3 bases are TGTGCCAGCAGCCCGGGTCCCGGGGAG. Its translation is CASSPGPGE. The complete CDR3 sequence is CASSPGPGELFF.

For this clone: The sequence runs out 3 residues before the end of the CDR3; the remainder is reconstructed from the germline J gene. The chain is built from TRBV20-1 and TRBJ2-3; 7 bases are a match to TRBD2. Germline loops: CDR1 DFQATT, CDR2 SNEGSKA (reference sequence). Germline trimming cut 6 bases from V and 1 base from J; bases unmatched to any gene: 4. This CDR3 region has 13 residues. CDR3 bases read: TGCAGTGCGGTTAGCGGGCGCACAGATACG. Its protein is CSAVSGRTDT. The whole CDR3 is CSAVSGRTDTQYF.

Regarding this clone: The DNA ends 3 residues before the CDR3 does, and the rest of the CDR3 is filled in from the germline J gene. The rearrangement links TRBV5-1 to TRBJ2-1; D may be TRBD2 (6 bases). Germline V gene data show CDR1 as SGHRS and CDR2 as YFSETQ. With 4 bases removed from V and 3 bases from J, the gap between germline ends came to 14 bases. The CDR3 extends over 15 amino acids. CDR3 loop: CASSQNAGRYNEQFF. The sequenced CDR3 bases are TGCGCCAGCAGCCAGAACGCGGGGCGCTACAATGAG.

A word on this clone: The read is 3 residues too short to cover the CDR3 end, so that end is filled in from the germline J gene. The rearrangement joins TRBV20-1 to TRBJ2-5, with TRBD2 matching over 16 bases. The CDR3 sequence is 18 residues long. Germline-derived CDR1 and CDR2 are DFQATT and SNEGSKA (reference sequence). The V gene end was trimmed by 5 bases and the J gene end by 1 base; junction bases not matched to a gene: 10. The CDR3 region is CSAPGTGLAGGTQETQYF. The sequenced CDR3 bases are TGCAGTGCTCCAGGCACGGGACTAGCGGGGGGGACCCAAGAGACC.

Turning to this clone: The sequence runs out 3 residues before the end of the CDR3; the remainder is reconstructed from the germline J gene. J is TRBJ1-2 and V is TRBV19; TRBD1 matches at 7 bases. Per the germline V gene, CDR1 is LNHDA and CDR2 is SQIVND (reference sequence). The CDR3 is 15 residues long. Partial CDR3 DNA: TGTGCCAGTAAGCAAGAGGGGGCAGGGACCTACGAC. Protein product: CASKQEGAGTYD. The whole CDR3 sequence reads CASKQEGAGTYDYTF.

Note on this clone: Read coverage stops 3 residues before the CDR3 terminus; the germline J gene supplies the remainder. The gene calls are TRBV2 and TRBJ1-5, with D perhaps TRBD1 (6 bases). This CDR3 has 12 residues. From germline, CDR1 is SNHLY and CDR2 FYNNEI. V dropped 7 bases and J dropped 7 bases, with 11 bases sitting between them. Incomplete CDR3 DNA: TGTGCCAGCACCCGGACAGACCAGCCC. It specifies CASTRTDQP. The full CDR3 protein reads CASTRTDQPQHF.

Concerning this clone itself: The CDR3 extends 3 residues past the end of the read, so its final part is completed from the germline J gene. The rearrangement uses TRBV19 and TRBJ1-5; no firm D call. The CDR3 is made up of 16 amino acids. The germline V gene has CDR1 LNHDA and CDR2 SQIVND (reference sequence). Trimming left V 8 bases short and J 9 bases short, with 26 bases between. The CDR3 bases that were read are TGTGCCAGTCACGCCATTTTACGGGGAAGCCGGGGGCCC. As protein: CASHAILRGSRGP. The whole CDR3 reads CASHAILRGSRGPQHF.

Worth noting for this clone: Sequencing ends 3 residues short of the CDR3 end; the germline J gene provides the rest. The rearrangement uses TRBV30 and TRBJ1-4, with 9 bases matching TRBD1. Germline lookup yields CDR1 GTSNPN and CDR2 SVGIG (reference sequence). The V gene end was trimmed by 5 bases and the J gene end by 4 bases; junction bases not matched to a gene: 8. This CDR3 region has 15 residues. CDR3 DNA (partial): TGTGCCTGGGGGGGGACAGGGCGGAATAATGAAAAA. It yields the protein CAWGGTGRNNEK. The entire CDR3 protein is CAWGGTGRNNEKLFF.

As regards this clone: Sequencing ends 3 residues short of the CDR3 end; the germline J gene provides the rest. The chain is built from TRBV7-9 and TRBJ2-2, with 8 bases identical to TRBD1. CDR1 and CDR2 from the germline V gene are SEHNR and FQNEAQ (reference sequence). This CDR3 has 14 residues. Here the CDR3 reads CASSRDRKNSPLFF. Partial CDR3 DNA: TGTGCCAGCAGCCGGGACAGGAAAAATTCACCG. The whole variable domain, filled in from reference TRBV7-9 and TRBJ2-2, reads DTGVSQNPRHKITKRGQNVTFRCDPISEHNRLYWYRQTLGQGPEFLTYFQNEAQLEKSRLLSDRFSAERPKGSFSTLEIQRTEQGDSAMYLCASSRDRKNSPLFFGEGSRLTVL.

Comments on this clone: The read falls 3 residues short of the CDR3 end, and the missing part is taken from the germline J gene. The V call is TRBV5-1, the J call TRBJ2-7; 7 bases fit TRBD1. The germline gives CDR1 SGHRS, CDR2 YFSETQ. Trimming took 4 bases from V and 5 from J; bases not matched to a gene: 15. The CDR3 is 16 residues long. The CDR3 is CASSQDPGTATHEQYF. Partial CDR3 DNA: TGCGCCAGCAGCCAGGATCCCGGGACAGCGACTCACGAG.

Turning to this clone: With the read ending 3 residues before the CDR3 end, the germline J gene is used to fill in that end. The gene calls are TRBV19 and TRBJ2-3; 9 positions agree with TRBD2. V gave up 8 bases and J gave up 4 bases; unmatched junction bases: 7. CDR3 length: 14 amino acids. Germline V lookup: CDR1 LNHDA, CDR2 SQIVND (reference sequence). The sequenced part of the CDR3 DNA is TGTGCCAGTCGCCCAGCGGGGGGATCAGATACG. This gives the protein CASRPAGGSDT. In full, the CDR3 reads CASRPAGGSDTQYF.

Partial CDR3 DNA: TGTGCCATCAGTGGGGGCGCAACTAATGAAAAA. Residues: CAISGGATNEK. The entire CDR3 protein is CAISGGATNEKLFF. V and J are TRBV10-3 and TRBJ1-4; D possibly corresponds to TRBD1 (5 bases). The read stops 3 residues short of the end of the CDR3; the missing end is completed from the germline J gene. Trimming shortened V by 4 bases and J by 0 bases, and 6 bases separated the two germline ends. CDR3 size: 14 residues. The V gene's germline CDR1 is ENHRY and CDR2 SYGVKD.